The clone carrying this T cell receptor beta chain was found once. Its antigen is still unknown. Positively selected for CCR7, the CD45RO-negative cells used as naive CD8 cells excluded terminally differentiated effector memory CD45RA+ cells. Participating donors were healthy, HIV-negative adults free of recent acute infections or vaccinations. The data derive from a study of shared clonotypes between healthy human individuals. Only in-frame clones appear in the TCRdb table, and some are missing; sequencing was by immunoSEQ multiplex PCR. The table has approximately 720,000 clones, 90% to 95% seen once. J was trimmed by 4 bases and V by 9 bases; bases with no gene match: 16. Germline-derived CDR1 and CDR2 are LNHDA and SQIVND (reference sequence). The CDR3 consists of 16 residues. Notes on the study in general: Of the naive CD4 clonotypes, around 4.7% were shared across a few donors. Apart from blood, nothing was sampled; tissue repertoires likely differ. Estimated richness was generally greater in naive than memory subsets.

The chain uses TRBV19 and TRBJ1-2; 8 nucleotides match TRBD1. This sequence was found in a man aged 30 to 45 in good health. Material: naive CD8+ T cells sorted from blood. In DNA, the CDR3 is TGTGCCAGCCAGAACTTAGGAGGACAGGGTTCCTATGGCTACACCTTC. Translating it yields CASQNLGGQGSYGYTF.